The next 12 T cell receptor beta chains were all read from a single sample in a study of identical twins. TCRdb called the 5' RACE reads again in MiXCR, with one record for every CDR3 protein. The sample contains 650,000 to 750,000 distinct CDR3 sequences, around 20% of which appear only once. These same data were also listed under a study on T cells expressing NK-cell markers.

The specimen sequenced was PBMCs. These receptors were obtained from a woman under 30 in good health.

The CDR3 region is CASTPAGFGRMNTEAFF. The CDR3 DNA follows: TGTGCCAGCACCCCAGCGGGGTTTGGTCGTATGAACACTGAAGCTTTCTTT. The V and J genes are TRBV27 and TRBJ1-1, with D hard to call. CDR1 and CDR2 from the germline V gene are MNHEY and SMNVEV (reference sequence). V was trimmed by 7 bases and J by 0 bases, leaving 21 bases between them. The CDR3 loop spans 17 amino acids.

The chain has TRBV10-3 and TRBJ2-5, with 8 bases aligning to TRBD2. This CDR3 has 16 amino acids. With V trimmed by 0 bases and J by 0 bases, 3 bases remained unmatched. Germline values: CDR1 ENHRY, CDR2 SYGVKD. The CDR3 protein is CAISESRGAYQETQYF. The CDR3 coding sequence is TGTGCCATCAGTGAGTCGCGGGGGGCCTACCAAGAGACCCAGTACTTC.

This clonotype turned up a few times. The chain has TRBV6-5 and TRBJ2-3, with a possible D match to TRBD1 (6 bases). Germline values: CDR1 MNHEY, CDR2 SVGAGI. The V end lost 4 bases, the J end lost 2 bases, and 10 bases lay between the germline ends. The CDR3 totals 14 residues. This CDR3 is CASSFDRHTDTQYF. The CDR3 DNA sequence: TGTGCCAGCAGTTTCGACAGGCACACAGATACGCAGTATTTT.

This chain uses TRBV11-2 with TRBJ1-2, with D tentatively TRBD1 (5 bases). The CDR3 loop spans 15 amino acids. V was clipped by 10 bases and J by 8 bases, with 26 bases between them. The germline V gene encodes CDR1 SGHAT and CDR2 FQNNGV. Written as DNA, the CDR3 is TGTGCCACTCGGTCGGTGAGGACGGGGCGTGGCGGCTACACCTTC. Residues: CATRSVRTGRGGYTF.

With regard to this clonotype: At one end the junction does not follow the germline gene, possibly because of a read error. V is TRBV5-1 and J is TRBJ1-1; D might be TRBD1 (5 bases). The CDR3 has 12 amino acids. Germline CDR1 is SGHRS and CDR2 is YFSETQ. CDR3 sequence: CASSLSGAGDLF. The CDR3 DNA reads TGCGCCAGCAGCTTATCCGGAGCCGGGGACCTTTTT.

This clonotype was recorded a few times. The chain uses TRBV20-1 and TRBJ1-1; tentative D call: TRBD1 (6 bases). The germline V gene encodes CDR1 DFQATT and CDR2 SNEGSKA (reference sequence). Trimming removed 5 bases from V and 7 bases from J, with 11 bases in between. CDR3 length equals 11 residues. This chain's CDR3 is CSAGRTVEAFF. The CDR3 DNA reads TGCAGTGCTGGACGGACAGTTGAAGCTTTCTTT.

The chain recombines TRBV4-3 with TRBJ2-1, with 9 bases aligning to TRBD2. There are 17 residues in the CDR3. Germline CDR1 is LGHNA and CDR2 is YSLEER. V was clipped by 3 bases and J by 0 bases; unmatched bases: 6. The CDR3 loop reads CASSQGLSGSSYNEQFF. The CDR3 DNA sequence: TGCGCCAGCAGCCAGGGCCTTAGCGGGAGCTCCTACAATGAGCAGTTCTTC.

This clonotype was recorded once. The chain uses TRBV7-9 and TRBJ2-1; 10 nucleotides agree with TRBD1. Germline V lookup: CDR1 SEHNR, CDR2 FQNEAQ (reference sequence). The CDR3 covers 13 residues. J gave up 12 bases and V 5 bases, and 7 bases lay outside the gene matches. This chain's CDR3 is CASSGQGDSAQFF. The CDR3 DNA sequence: TGTGCCAGCAGCGGACAGGGGGACTCAGCGCAGTTCTTC. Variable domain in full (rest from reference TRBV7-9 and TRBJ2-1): DTGVSQNPRHKITKRGQNVTFRCDPISEHNRLYWYRQTLGQGPEFLTYFQNEAQLEKSRLLSDRFSAERPKGSFSTLEIQRTEQGDSAMYLCASSGQGDSAQFFGPGTRLTVL.

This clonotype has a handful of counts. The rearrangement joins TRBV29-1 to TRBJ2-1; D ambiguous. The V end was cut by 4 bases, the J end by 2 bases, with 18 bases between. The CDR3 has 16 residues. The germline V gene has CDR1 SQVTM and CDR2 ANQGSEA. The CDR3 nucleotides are TGCAGCGTTGCCCCCGCAACTCACCCGCCCTACAATGAGCAGTTCTTC. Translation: CSVAPATHPPYNEQFF.

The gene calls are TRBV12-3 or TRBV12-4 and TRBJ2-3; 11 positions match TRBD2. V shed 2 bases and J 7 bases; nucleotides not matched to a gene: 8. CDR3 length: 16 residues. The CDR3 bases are TGTGCCAGCAGTTTAACTAGCGGGGGCCAACGGTATACGCAGTATTTT. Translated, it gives CASSLTSGGQRYTQYF.

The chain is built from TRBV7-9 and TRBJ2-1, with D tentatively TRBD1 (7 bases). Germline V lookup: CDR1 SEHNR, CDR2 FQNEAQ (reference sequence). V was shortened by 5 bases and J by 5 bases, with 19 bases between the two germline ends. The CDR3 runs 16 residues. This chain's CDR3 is CASSHIGGDSNNEQFF. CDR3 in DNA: TGTGCCAGCAGCCATATAGGAGGGGACAGTAACAATGAGCAGTTCTTC.

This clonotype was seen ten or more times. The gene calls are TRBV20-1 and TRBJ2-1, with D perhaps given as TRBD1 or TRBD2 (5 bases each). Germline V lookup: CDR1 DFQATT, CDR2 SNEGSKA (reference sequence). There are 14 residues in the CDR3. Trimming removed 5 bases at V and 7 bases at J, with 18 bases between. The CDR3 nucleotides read TGCAGTGCTTCCCCCAGGGTAGCGAGGAATGAGCAGTTCTTC. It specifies CSASPRVARNEQFF.